This T cell receptor beta chain was captured by sequencing in a study of blood T cell repertoires in COVID-19. The overall study: Sources were T cells, B-cell-depleted T cells, or PBMCs; the material itself was cDNA or gDNA.

The method was immunoSEQ multiplex PCR; TCRdb's version includes in-frame clones alone and lacks a portion of them. The table shows about 40,000 clones, with around 94% occurring only once. Sample: peripheral blood. The clonotype originates from a man in his fifties or sixties with active COVID-19.

Here the CDR3 reads CATSRDERSLHQPQHF. CDR3 nucleotides: TGTGCCACCAGCAGAGATGAGAGGTCACTTCATCAGCCCCAGCATTTT. The chain employs TRBV15 and TRBJ1-5; D is uncertain. The CDR3 loop spans 16 amino acids. The V end was cut by 0 bases, the J end by 5 bases, with 14 bases between. CDR1 and CDR2 from the germline V gene are LNHNV and YYDKDF (reference sequence).